One and the same sample provided the 26 T cell receptor beta chains below, sequenced in a study of cytomegalovirus exposure and HLA in healthy donors. The PCR had 60 Vbeta and 13 Jbeta primers. Measured with immunoSEQ multiplex PCR; TCRdb has only the in-frame clones, and not every one. In the table there are around 150,000 clones, approximately 80% of which are singletons. Sequenced: PBMCs. These receptor sequences come from a man aged 40-49 years in good health and CMV-seronegative.

This clone was seen a handful of times. V is TRBV7-9 and J is TRBJ2-7; 8 bases are shared with TRBD1. The CDR3 runs 16 residues. Germline trimming cut 4 bases from V and 3 bases from J; bases unmatched to any gene: 11. Germline lookup yields CDR1 SEHNR and CDR2 FQNEAQ (reference sequence). CDR3 region: CASSSPTGTGDYEQYF. CDR3 sequence (DNA): TGTGCCAGCAGCTCACCAACCGGGACAGGAGACTACGAGCAGTACTTC.

The V gene is TRBV5-1, the J gene TRBJ1-1; D remains ambiguous. V was pared by 5 bases and J by 5 bases, with 13 bases between. Germline loops: CDR1 SGHRS, CDR2 YFSETQ. CDR3 length: 13 residues. In nucleotides, the CDR3 is TGCGCCAGCAGAAGCGGGCCGGGAACTGAAGCTTTCTTT. Protein product: CASRSGPGTEAFF.

The chain recombines TRBV5-6 with TRBJ1-1; D remains ambiguous. The CDR3 contains 17 residues. CDR1 is SGHDT, CDR2 YYEEEE, per germline. The V and J ends lost 0 bases and 2 bases respectively, with 17 bases between them. The CDR3 DNA follows: TGTGCCAGCAGCTTGGTACGCCTGGGAGTTCGAAACACTGAAGCTTTCTTT. This translates into CASSLVRLGVRNTEAFF. The whole variable domain, remainder taken from reference TRBV5-6 and TRBJ1-1, is DAGVTQSPTHLIKTRGQQVTLRCSPKSGHDTVSWYQQALGQGPQFIFQYYEEEERQRGNFPDRFSGHQFPNYSSELNVNALLLGDSALYLCASSLVRLGVRNTEAFFGQGTRLTVV.

This clone was seen more than once but under ten times. The chain combines TRBV6-1 with TRBJ2-7; 8 bases align to TRBD1. This CDR3 is built from 16 residues. CDR1 is MNHNS, CDR2 SASEGT, per germline. Trimming removed 2 bases from V and 3 bases from J; junction bases left unmatched: 9. The CDR3 spells CASSEPRAGGLYEQYF. CDR3 sequence (DNA): TGTGCCAGCAGTGAACCCAGGGCAGGGGGCCTCTACGAGCAGTACTTC.

V gene TRBV19 combines with J gene TRBJ1-5; TRBD1 is a possible D gene (5 bases). Looked up from germline, CDR1 is LNHDA and CDR2 is SQIVND (reference sequence). V lost 4 bases to trimming and J lost 3 bases, with 13 bases between them. This CDR3 is built from 15 residues. This CDR3 is CASSTLGLLNQPQHF. The CDR3 region has the DNA TGTGCCAGTAGTACACTGGGACTGCTCAATCAGCCCCAGCATTTT.

This clone was seen only a few times. V and J are TRBV30 and TRBJ1-1, with 10 bases lining up with TRBD1. Trimming at V came to 3 bases and at J to 11 bases, leaving 15 bases not matched to a gene. The CDR3 totals 15 residues. CDR1 and CDR2 from the germline V gene are GTSNPN and SVGIG (reference sequence). The CDR3 bases are TGTGCCTGGAGGCCCCCGGGACAGGGGCGCTTACGGGCTTTCTTT. Amino acid sequence: CAWRPPGQGRLRAFF.

This clone showed up just once. The chain joins TRBV7-9 to TRBJ1-5, with 11 positions matching TRBD1. There are 15 residues in the CDR3. Trimming at V came to 5 bases and at J to 9 bases, leaving 9 bases not matched to a gene. The germline V gene has CDR1 SEHNR and CDR2 FQNEAQ (reference sequence). CDR3 bases: TGTGCCAGCAGCCCGGGGACAGGGGGTAGTGGGCCCCAGCATTTT. This encodes CASSPGTGGSGPQHF.

The V gene is TRBV19, the J gene TRBJ2-1; 9 nucleotides match TRBD1. This CDR3 contains 15 residues. With 5 bases clipped from V and 6 bases from J, the junction kept 8 bases outside the gene matches. In germline, CDR1 is LNHDA, CDR2 SQIVND (reference sequence). The CDR3, as DNA: TGTGCCAGTAGTGGAAGGACAGGGGCGGTCAATGAGCAGTTCTTC. It encodes CASSGRTGAVNEQFF.

This sequence joins TRBV5-1 and TRBJ2-7; 13 positions match TRBD2. Looked up from germline, CDR1 is SGHRS and CDR2 is YFSETQ. The CDR3 runs 16 residues. Trimming at V came to 3 bases and at J to 6 bases, leaving 9 bases not matched to a gene. CDR3 sequence: CASSSPTSGGAGEQYF. CDR3 sequence (DNA): TGCGCCAGCAGCTCCCCTACTAGCGGGGGGGCCGGCGAGCAGTACTTC.

As to this clone: The same CDR3 also results from other DNA sequences found in this sample. The chain recombines TRBV28 with TRBJ1-2; 8 positions match TRBD1. The CDR3 has 15 amino acids. Germline CDR1 reads MDHEN; CDR2 reads SYDVKM. V was pared by 5 bases and J by 7 bases, with 12 bases of the junction left unmatched. The CDR3 protein is CASSPADRGDSGYTF. CDR3 DNA sequence: TGTGCCAGCAGTCCCGCAGACAGGGGTGACTCTGGCTACACCTTC.

This chain joins TRBV4-1 and TRBJ2-1; a weak D match, TRBD1 (5 bases). The germline CDR1 and CDR2 sequences are MGHRA and YSYEKL. V gave up 3 bases and J gave up 8 bases, with 17 bases separating them. The CDR3 length is 15 residues. CDR3 sequence (DNA): TGCGCCAGCAGCCAGCCCTGGACACCCCGGGATGAGCAGTTCTTC. It translates to CASSQPWTPRDEQFF.

Written as DNA, the CDR3 is TGTGCCAGCAGCTTGGGACAGAGGGGGCTTAGAACAGATACGCAGTATTTT. Translated, it gives CASSLGQRGLRTDTQYF. The chain carries TRBV7-9 and TRBJ2-3; the match to TRBD1 covers 7 bases. Unmatched junction bases numbered 12, after V lost 3 bases and J lost 3 bases. CDR3 size: 17 residues. CDR1 and CDR2 from the germline V gene are SEHNR and FQNEAQ (reference sequence).

V and J are TRBV30 and TRBJ2-1, with TRBD2 identical over 10 bases. Germline V gene sequence: CDR1 GTSNPN, CDR2 SVGIG (reference sequence). The V segment lost 0 bases and the J segment 10 bases; nucleotides outside the gene matches: 6. CDR3 length equals 14 residues. CDR3 sequence reads: CAWSVGLAGEEQFF. CDR3 in DNA: TGTGCCTGGAGTGTCGGCCTAGCGGGGGAGGAGCAGTTCTTC.

The J gene is TRBJ1-1, the V gene TRBV9, with a weak D call TRBD1 (6 bases). The CDR3 runs 14 residues. From germline, CDR1 is SGDLS and CDR2 YYNGEE. V was shortened by 6 bases and J by 1 base, with 13 bases between the two germline ends. The CDR3 DNA reads TGTGCCAGCACGGAGGACAGCGAGAACACTGAAGCTTTCTTT. This translates into CASTEDSENTEAFF.

V usage is TRBV18 and J usage is TRBJ2-5; D possibly corresponds to TRBD1 (5 bases). The CDR3 extends over 14 amino acids. V lost 2 bases, J lost 3 bases, and 10 bases lay in between. Germline CDR1 and CDR2: KGHSH and LQKENI. CDR3 amino acids: CASSPMTVKETQYF. CDR3 DNA: TGTGCCAGCTCACCAATGACAGTTAAAGAGACCCAGTACTTC.

The chain has TRBV11-2 and TRBJ2-5, with TRBD1 as a possible D gene (7 bases). There are 14 residues in the CDR3. V was shortened by 5 bases and J by 5 bases, with 15 bases between the two germline ends. Germline assignment: CDR1 SGHAT and CDR2 FQNNGV. The CDR3 DNA follows: TGTGCCAGCAGCCCAGGGGGGTTCGGGGAGACCCAGTACTTC. Translated, it gives CASSPGGFGETQYF.

This sequence joins TRBV4-1 and TRBJ2-1; TRBD1 agrees at 8 bases. CDR1 and CDR2 (germline): MGHRA, YSYEKL. V shed 4 bases and J 4 bases; nucleotides not matched to a gene: 12. This CDR3 region has 17 residues. CDR3: CASSPRAGQAGYNEQFF. The CDR3 DNA reads as TGCGCCAGCAGCCCCCGGGCGGGACAGGCGGGGTACAATGAGCAGTTCTTC.

The V gene is TRBV4-3, the J gene TRBJ1-4, with 10 positions matching TRBD1. Looked up from germline, CDR1 is LGHNA and CDR2 is YSLEER. Unmatched junction bases numbered 2, after V lost 5 bases and J lost 2 bases. CDR3 length: 15 residues. DNA for the CDR3: TGCGCCAGCAGCGACAGGGGGCGGACTAATGAAAAACTGTTTTTT. Encoded protein: CASSDRGRTNEKLFF.

The chain recombines TRBV6-5 with TRBJ1-3; no clear D gene. V dropped 4 bases and J dropped 4 bases, with 11 bases sitting between them. There are 14 residues in the CDR3. CDR1 and CDR2 (germline): MNHEY, SVGAGI. The CDR3 reads CASSSRDGGNTIYF. For the CDR3, the DNA is TGTGCCAGCAGTTCCCGGGATGGAGGAAACACCATATATTTT.

The J gene is TRBJ2-2, the V gene TRBV4-3, with D unresolved. Trimming shortened V by 4 bases and J by 4 bases, and 10 bases separated the two germline ends. Germline lookup yields CDR1 LGHNA and CDR2 YSLEER. The CDR3 has 14 residues. CDR3 sequence reads: CASSLDGLTGELFF. The CDR3 DNA follows: TGCGCCAGCAGCCTGGATGGGCTCACCGGGGAGCTGTTTTTT.

The CDR3 region is CASSFGQGSADTQYF. The CDR3 nucleotides are TGTGCCAGCAGCTTTGGGCAGGGGTCGGCAGATACGCAGTATTTT. The chain is built from TRBV7-2 and TRBJ2-3; weak D call: TRBD1 (6 bases). The V gene lost 3 bases and the J gene lost 4 bases, with 14 bases spanning the gap. The CDR3 loop spans 15 amino acids. CDR1 SGHTA and CDR2 FQGNSA come from the germline V gene.

The chain couples TRBV5-6 to TRBJ2-3; 10 bases match TRBD2. The CDR3 is 15 residues long. Looked up from germline, CDR1 is SGHDT and CDR2 is YYEEEE. V trimming: 6 bases; J trimming: 1 base; junction bases outside the gene matches: 5. The CDR3 DNA is TGTGCCAGCATCCTAGCGGGGGCTGGCACAGATACGCAGTATTTT. Translation: CASILAGAGTDTQYF.

This clone occurred a few times. The V gene is TRBV7-2, the J gene TRBJ1-5; 7 bases match TRBD1. Germline V CDR1 and CDR2: SGHTA, FQGNSA. Trimming removed 1 base from V and 1 base from J; junction bases left unmatched: 1. This CDR3 contains 15 residues. The CDR3 reads CASSLEGASNQPQHF. For the CDR3, the DNA is TGTGCCAGCAGCTTAGAGGGGGCAAGCAATCAGCCCCAGCATTTT.

This clone came up once. The chain uses TRBV13 and TRBJ2-7; TRBD1 agrees at 9 bases. V lost 4 bases to trimming and J lost 3 bases; unmatched junction nucleotides: 7. This CDR3 has 15 amino acids. CDR1 is PRHDT and CDR2 is FYEKMQ in the germline V gene (reference sequence). The DNA of the CDR3 is TGTGCCAGCAGCTCGGCGGGACAGGGACACTACGAGCAGTACTTC. Translating gives CASSSAGQGHYEQYF.

CDR3 protein: CASSLYQDQPQHF. CDR3 DNA: TGTGCCAGCAGCTTATACCAGGATCAGCCCCAGCATTTT. The chain uses TRBV7-9 and TRBJ1-5; D unresolved. The CDR3 contains 13 residues. Looked up from germline, CDR1 is SEHNR and CDR2 is FQNEAQ (reference sequence). Trimming stripped 2 bases from V and 5 bases from J, with 7 bases between.

The chain is built from TRBV19 and TRBJ2-3; the match to TRBD2 covers 8 bases. CDR3 length: 16 amino acids. Germline V lookup: CDR1 LNHDA, CDR2 SQIVND (reference sequence). V gave up 3 bases and J gave up 5 bases; unmatched junction bases: 10. The chain's CDR3 is CASSIGTGGLGDTQYF. CDR3 DNA sequence: TGTGCCAGTAGTATCGGTACGGGAGGGTTGGGAGATACGCAGTATTTT.